The clone carrying this T cell receptor beta chain was seen a few times. The antigen remains unidentified. The data derive from a study of cytomegalovirus exposure and HLA in healthy donors. Study information: The roughly 120 validation repertoires, a later analysis reported, used the same platform as the 600 to 700 first-cohort repertoires.

Separate from the 666-subject first cohort was the approximately 120-subject validation cohort, to which the donors belonged. Findings and limits, study-wide: First-cohort TCR clusters were later found to tend to co-occur in the approximately 110 validation repertoires. Altogether, 164 TCR beta chains were recorded as cytomegalovirus-associated.

The germline V and J ends were trimmed by 4 bases and 10 bases, with 14 bases remaining between them. The CDR3 loop spans 13 amino acids. CDR1 and CDR2 from the germline V gene are SGHTA and FQGTGA. Sequenced by immunoSEQ multiplex PCR; TCRdb stores in-frame clones only, minus some. The sample includes 200,000 to 250,000 clones, about 90% of them seen just once. The source of this sequence is a man between 18 and 29 years old in good health and CMV-seropositive. The V and J genes are TRBV7-3 and TRBJ2-1; D is uncertain. Specimen: PBMCs. Here the CDR3 reads CASSSRGYGEQFF. The CDR3 DNA reads TGTGCCAGCAGCTCCCGTGGGTACGGCGAGCAGTTCTTC. Drawing the rest from reference TRBV7-3 and TRBJ2-1, the complete variable domain is GAGVSQTPSNKVTEKGKYVELRCDPISGHTALYWYRQSLGQGPEFLIYFQGTGAADDSGLPNDRFFAVRPEGSVSTLKIQRTERGDSAVYLCASSSRGYGEQFFGPGTRLTVL.